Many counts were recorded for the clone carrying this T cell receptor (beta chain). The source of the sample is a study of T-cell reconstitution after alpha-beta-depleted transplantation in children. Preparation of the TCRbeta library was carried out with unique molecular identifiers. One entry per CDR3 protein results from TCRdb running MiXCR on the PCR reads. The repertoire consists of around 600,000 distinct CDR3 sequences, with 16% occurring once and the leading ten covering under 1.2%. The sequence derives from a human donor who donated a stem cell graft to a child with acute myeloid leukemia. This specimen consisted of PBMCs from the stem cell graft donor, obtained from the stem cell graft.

The CDR3 DNA sequence: TGTGCCAGCAGCCCTTGGGCGCGAGAGACCCAGTACTTC. It is translated as CASSPWARETQYF. This rearrangement joins TRBV6-2 or TRBV6-3 to TRBJ2-5, with no clear D. Deletions cut 6 bases from V and 4 bases from J, with 12 bases between. The germline V gene has CDR1 MNHEY and CDR2 SVGEGT. The CDR3 is made up of 13 amino acids.